These 7 T cell receptor beta chains came from one sample sequenced in a study of T-cell memory formation after mild COVID-19. TCRdb itself ran the 5' RACE reads through MiXCR, one entry per CDR3 protein. The sample yields about 560,000 distinct CDR3 sequences, roughly 18% seen once. The sample was PBMCs or a T cell subset sorted from them (not recorded which). All receptors derive from an adult woman who had mild COVID-19 (a few samples of this study predate the infection). Cell type and time point are not known.

For the CDR3, the DNA is TGTGCCATCAGTGAGTCCAGGGTGTCGGATGGCTACACCTTC. Protein product: CAISESRVSDGYTF. The genes are TRBV10-3 and TRBJ1-2; D may be TRBD1 (5 bases). CDR1 is ENHRY and CDR2 is SYGVKD in the germline V gene. This CDR3 region has 14 residues. Trimming shortened V by 0 bases and J by 6 bases, and 11 bases separated the two germline ends.

The CDR3 reads CAISEQDRGPGNTIYF. The CDR3 DNA reads TGTGCCATCAGCGAACAAGACAGGGGGCCTGGAAACACCATATATTTT. The V call is TRBV10-3, the J call TRBJ1-3; TRBD1 aligns across 10 bases. J lost 2 bases, V lost 6 bases, and 7 bases had no gene match. The CDR3 consists of 16 residues. CDR1 and CDR2 from the germline V gene are ENHRY and SYGVKD.

CDR3 amino acids: CASSFLEAFF. The CDR3 coding sequence is TGTGCCAGCAGCTTTCTGGAAGCTTTCTTT. V gene TRBV7-9 combines with J gene TRBJ1-1; D is unresolved. Germline CDR1 reads SEHNR; CDR2 reads FQNEAQ (reference sequence). This CDR3 comprises 10 residues. The V end was cut by 3 bases, the J end by 8 bases, with 4 bases between.

The V and J genes are TRBV3-1 and TRBJ1-3; perhaps TRBD1 as D (5 bases). Germline V gives CDR1 LGHDT, CDR2 YNNKEL (reference sequence). The V gene lost 4 bases and the J gene lost 3 bases, with 13 bases spanning the gap. This CDR3 spans 15 amino acids. The CDR3 loop reads CASSLHGGNGNTIYF. The CDR3 DNA reads TGTGCCAGCAGCCTGCATGGGGGGAATGGAAACACCATATATTTT. The full variable domain, in which reference TRBV3-1 and TRBJ1-3 provide the parts outside the CDR3, is DTAVSQTPKYLVTQMGNDKSIKCEQNLGHDTMYWYKQDSKKFLKIMFSYNNKELIINETVPNRFSPKSPDKAHLNLHINSLELGDSAVYFCASSLHGGNGNTIYFGEGSWLTVV.

This chain links TRBV20-1 with TRBJ2-7; no firm D call. The CDR3 spans 11 residues. The V end lost 6 bases, the J end lost 7 bases, and 13 bases lay between the germline ends. Looked up from germline, CDR1 is DFQATT and CDR2 is SNEGSKA (reference sequence). The CDR3 sequence is CSAHSLQEQYF. The CDR3 nucleotides are TGCAGTGCCCACTCCCTTCAGGAGCAGTACTTC.

The V and J genes are TRBV20-1 and TRBJ2-1, with 14 nucleotides matching TRBD2. J lost 6 bases, V lost 3 bases, and 7 bases had no gene match. The CDR3 sequence is 16 residues long. CDR1 is DFQATT and CDR2 is SNEGSKA in the germline V gene (reference sequence). CDR3 in amino acids: CSARGLAGVLGNEQFF. In nucleotides, the CDR3 is TGCAGTGCTAGGGGACTAGCGGGAGTATTAGGCAATGAGCAGTTCTTC.

The chain uses TRBV19 and TRBJ1-1, with a possible D match to TRBD1 (6 bases). V gave up 3 bases and J gave up 6 bases, with 14 bases separating them. This CDR3 has 14 residues. Germline CDR1 LNHDA, CDR2 SQIVND (reference sequence). The CDR3 coding sequence is TGTGCCAGTAGTATCAGGGGACCGGCACCTGAAGCTTTCTTT. This translates into CASSIRGPAPEAFF.